One sample yielded the 5 T cell receptor beta chains listed below, sequenced in a study of CD8 T cells in Susac syndrome. With random hexamers, roughly 0.45 to 1 ug RNA was reverse transcribed. TCRdb itself ran the immunoSEQ multiplex PCR reads through MiXCR, one entry per CDR3 protein. In the table there are around 130,000 distinct CDR3 sequences, about 96% of which are singletons. Sequencing was done on a sample of CD4+ T cells from PBMCs. Every receptor here comes from a human donor in good health.

The rearrangement joins TRBV3-1 to TRBJ2-2; D could derive from TRBD1 or TRBD2 (5 bases each). In germline, CDR1 is LGHDT, CDR2 YNNKEL (reference sequence). Trimming shortened V by 1 base and J by 4 bases, and 13 bases separated the two germline ends. The CDR3 spans 16 residues. The CDR3 coding sequence is TGTGCCAGCAGCCAAGGACGAGGGGTTCGCACCGGGGAGCTGTTTTTT. Amino acids: CASSQGRGVRTGELFF.

The chain is built from TRBV6-5 and TRBJ1-2; tentatively, D is TRBD1 (6 bases). CDR1 and CDR2 (germline): MNHEY, SVGAGI. Trimming cost V 0 bases and J 4 bases, with 9 bases left between them. The CDR3 is made up of 14 amino acids. DNA for the CDR3: TGTGCCAGCAGTTACTCGGCCAGGGGCTATGGCTACACCTTC. This translates into CASSYSARGYGYTF.

The V gene is TRBV7-9, the J gene TRBJ1-1, with D tentatively TRBD1 (6 bases). The germline V gene has CDR1 SEHNR and CDR2 FQNEAQ (reference sequence). Trimming cost V 0 bases and J 5 bases, with 10 bases left between them. This CDR3 has 14 residues. The CDR3 reads CASSLAGGVTEAFF. The CDR3 DNA sequence: TGTGCCAGCAGCTTAGCGGGGGGCGTGACTGAAGCTTTCTTT.

V usage is TRBV20-1 and J usage is TRBJ2-1, with D perhaps matching TRBD2 (6 bases). CDR3 size: 13 residues. The germline V and J ends were trimmed by 8 bases and 6 bases, with 17 bases remaining between them. The germline V gene encodes CDR1 DFQATT and CDR2 SNEGSKA (reference sequence). In nucleotides, the CDR3 is TGCAGTCAATGGGGGGAGTTTTCCAATGAGCAGTTCTTC. Protein: CSQWGEFSNEQFF.

V is TRBV29-1 and J is TRBJ2-4, with D hard to call. V was pared by 7 bases and J by 0 bases, with 13 bases between. Germline V lookup: CDR1 SQVTM, CDR2 ANQGSEA. This CDR3 comprises 14 residues. The CDR3 loop reads CSAAEGRAKNIQYF. CDR3 DNA: TGCAGCGCTGCGGAAGGACGAGCCAAAAACATTCAGTACTTC.